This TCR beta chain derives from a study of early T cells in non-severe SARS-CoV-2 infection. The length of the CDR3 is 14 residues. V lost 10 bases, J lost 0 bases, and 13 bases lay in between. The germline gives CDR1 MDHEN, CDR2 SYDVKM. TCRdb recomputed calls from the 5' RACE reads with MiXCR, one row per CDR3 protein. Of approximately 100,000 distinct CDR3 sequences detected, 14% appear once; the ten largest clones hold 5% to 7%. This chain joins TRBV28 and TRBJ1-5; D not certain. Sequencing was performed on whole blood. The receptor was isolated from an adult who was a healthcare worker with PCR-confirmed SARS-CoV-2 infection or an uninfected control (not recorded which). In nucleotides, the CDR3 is TGTGCCACCACGAGGGCAAATAGCAATCAGCCCCAGCATTTT. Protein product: CATTRANSNQPQHF.